Listed below are T cell receptor beta chains from one sample, sequenced in a study of T cells after yellow fever vaccination. TCRdb processed the 5' RACE reads anew with MiXCR; each CDR3 protein has one entry. The data show about 320,000 distinct CDR3 sequences, approximately 4.5% seen once. Source: PBMCs, taken 15 days after the yellow fever booster vaccination. These receptors were collected from a man between 18 and 35 years old who received the YFV17D yellow fever vaccine. CDR3s include the opening cysteine and the closing phenylalanine or tryptophan. The D gene is left open where the match is weak.

V: TRBV20-1; D: .; J: TRBJ2-2; CDR3: CSADQQGGNTGELFF
V: TRBV7-2; D: .; J: TRBJ1-4; CDR3: CASSLSGKLFF
V: TRBV4-1; D: .; J: TRBJ1-6; CDR3: CASSQIRAGSPLHF
V: TRBV5-1; D: .; J: TRBJ2-3; CDR3: CASNKGLTDTQYF
V: TRBV12-3/TRBV12-4; D: .; J: TRBJ1-5; CDR3: CASREDRLNQPQHF
V: TRBV10-3; D: TRBD1; J: TRBJ1-4; CDR3: CAIGRTEDRDEKLFF
V: TRBV20-1; D: .; J: TRBJ1-6; CDR3: CSAITLRGSGYNSPLHF
V: TRBV6-5; D: .; J: TRBJ2-3; CDR3: CASTPQGTDTQYF
V: TRBV5-1; D: TRBD2; J: TRBJ2-5; CDR3: CARSLGTSGETQYF
V: TRBV27; D: TRBD2; J: TRBJ2-7; CDR3: CASSFSGGELDYEQYF
V: TRBV18; D: .; J: TRBJ1-2; CDR3: CASSNVGAHESGYTF
V: TRBV7-2; D: TRBD1; J: TRBJ2-7; CDR3: CASSLTGVSTYEQYF
V: TRBV5-4; D: .; J: TRBJ2-5; CDR3: CATMREYQETQYF
V: TRBV4-3; D: .; J: TRBJ1-2; CDR3: CASSPTVAGGYTF
V: TRBV28; D: .; J: TRBJ2-3; CDR3: CASSLADTLEDTQYF
V: TRBV7-9; D: .; J: TRBJ2-3; CDR3: CASSLGVLATPGDTQYF
V: TRBV6-5; D: .; J: TRBJ1-2; CDR3: CASSYSRDNRGYTF
V: TRBV12-3/TRBV12-4; D: .; J: TRBJ1-3; CDR3: CASSFMGPALGNTIYF
V: TRBV7-9; D: .; J: TRBJ2-7; CDR3: CASSLVGALYEQYF
V: TRBV6-2/TRBV6-3; D: TRBD2; J: TRBJ2-1; CDR3: CASSVRGGRHNEQFF
V: TRBV7-9; D: TRBD1; J: TRBJ2-5; CDR3: CASSSDRLGETQYF
V: TRBV24-1; D: .; J: TRBJ1-3; CDR3: CATSGLSRIYPGNTIYF
V: TRBV14; D: .; J: TRBJ2-7; CDR3: CASSQVGVSYEQYF
V: TRBV7-2; D: .; J: TRBJ2-3; CDR3: CASSLFRADTQYF
V: TRBV20-1; D: TRBD2; J: TRBJ2-7; CDR3: CSARGTSKYEQYF
V: TRBV5-1; D: .; J: TRBJ2-3; CDR3: CASSPQSAADTQYF
V: TRBV7-2; D: TRBD1; J: TRBJ1-2; CDR3: CASSLGQGPKGYTF
V: TRBV4-2; D: TRBD1; J: TRBJ1-1; CDR3: CASSQGQGLTEAFF
V: TRBV3-1; D: .; J: TRBJ1-5; CDR3: CASSRALDQPQHF
V: TRBV6-5; D: .; J: TRBJ1-1; CDR3: CASSYGRTMNTEAFF
V: TRBV12-3/TRBV12-4; D: .; J: TRBJ2-3; CDR3: CASGRDLTLDTQYF
V: TRBV25-1; D: .; J: TRBJ2-3; CDR3: CASSVPLGATHGQYF
V: TRBV10-3; D: .; J: TRBJ2-5; CDR3: CAISAGDGETQYF
V: TRBV11-2; D: TRBD2; J: TRBJ2-5; CDR3: CASSLDTRLAGDQETQYF
V: TRBV29-1; D: .; J: TRBJ2-5; CDR3: CSAGGTQETQYF
V: TRBV4-1; D: TRBD1; J: TRBJ1-1; CDR3: CASSRETRGPKDTEAFF
V: TRBV4-2; D: .; J: TRBJ2-1; CDR3: CASSQVSSWFF
V: TRBV3-1; D: .; J: TRBJ1-6; CDR3: CASSLSPPPGQNSPLHF
V: TRBV5-4; D: .; J: TRBJ1-1; CDR3: CASRGSTGVGTEAFF
V: TRBV7-9; D: .; J: TRBJ1-4; CDR3: CASSLGEIRSEKLFF
V: TRBV15; D: .; J: TRBJ1-2; CDR3: CATSIVRDGYTF
V: TRBV5-4; D: TRBD2; J: TRBJ2-3; CDR3: CASSGLVEDTQYF
V: TRBV5-1; D: .; J: TRBJ2-1; CDR3: CASSLPGNEQFF
V: TRBV6-5; D: .; J: TRBJ2-2; CDR3: CASSYSSNGELFF